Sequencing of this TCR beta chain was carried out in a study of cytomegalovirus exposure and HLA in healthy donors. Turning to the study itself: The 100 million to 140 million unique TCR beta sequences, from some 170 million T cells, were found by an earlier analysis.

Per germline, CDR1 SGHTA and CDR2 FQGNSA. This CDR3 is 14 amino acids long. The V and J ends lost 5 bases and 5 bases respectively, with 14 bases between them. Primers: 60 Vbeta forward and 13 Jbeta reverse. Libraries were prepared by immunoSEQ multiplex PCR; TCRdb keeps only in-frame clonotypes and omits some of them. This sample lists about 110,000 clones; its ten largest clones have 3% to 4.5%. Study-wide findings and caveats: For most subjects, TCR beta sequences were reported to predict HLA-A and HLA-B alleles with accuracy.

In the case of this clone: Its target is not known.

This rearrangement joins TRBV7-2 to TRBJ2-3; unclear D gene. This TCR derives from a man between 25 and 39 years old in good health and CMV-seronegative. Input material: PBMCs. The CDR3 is CASSPDPGLDTQYF. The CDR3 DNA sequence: TGTGCCAGCAGCCCGGATCCCGGGTTAGATACGCAGTATTTT.